The present entry profiles one TCR beta chain with its context. This receptor's antigen is unknown. No base-level quality is on record; no much larger clone is a single base apart. Spanning cysteine to phenylalanine, the CDR3 consists of 14 amino acids. Only the CDR3 region is kept as DNA, spanning 42 bases read in frame from base 1. Sequences ENHRY (CDR1) and SYGVKD (CDR2) are obtained from the germline V gene. V has 11 bases trimmed and J has 0 bases trimmed; junction bases matching no gene number 9. The data are from a study of control samples from healthy donors and cancer patients (dated by TCRdb to about 2020). The library was prepared using the immunoSEQ multiplex PCR assay. TCRdb re-hosts the immuneACCESS table, in-frame sequences only. Its copies lack some clones; in the studies checked, an unresolved V gene accounts for under half of them, and the cause for the rest is not known. Within this sample are 85,000 to 100,000 clones, with just over 90% of them counted one time only. Of the sample, 8% falls within the top ten clones.

The source of this sequence is a man between 18 and 35 years old in good health. The V gene is TRBV10-3 and the J gene is TRBJ1-2; 7 nucleotides in the junction match TRBD1. The sequenced sample consisted of blood. CDR3 region: CAAGTGAPNYGYTF. The DNA sequence is as follows: TGTGCCGCGGGAACAGGGGCCCCTAACTATGGCTACACCTTC.